A single sample is the source of the 4 T cell receptor beta chains below, sequenced in a study of blood T cell repertoires in COVID-19. Data came from immunoSEQ multiplex PCR; TCRdb stores just in-frame clones and leaves some out. The sample carries 350,000 or so clones, approximately 87% recorded once. Sequencing was performed on peripheral blood. The receptor set was obtained from a woman in her 30s with COVID-19, enrolled during active disease.

V and J are TRBV2 and TRBJ2-2; 8 nucleotides match TRBD1. V trimming: 5 bases; J trimming: 5 bases; junction bases outside the gene matches: 10. CDR1 and CDR2 from the germline V gene are SNHLY and FYNNEI. The CDR3 runs 16 residues. Written as DNA, the CDR3 is TGTGCCAGCAGTCAAACAGGGGGAGAATGGACCGGGGAGCTGTTTTTT. Translating gives CASSQTGGEWTGELFF.

A single count supports this clone. The chain uses TRBV15 and TRBJ2-6, with a tentative D call TRBD2 (5 bases). The CDR3 contains 16 residues. The V end lost 5 bases, the J end lost 0 bases, and 11 bases lay between the germline ends. The germline V gene encodes CDR1 LNHNV and CDR2 YYDKDF (reference sequence). In DNA, the CDR3 is TGTGCCACCAGCGGACTTCGGGACTCTGGGGCCAACGTCCTGACTTTC. Encoded protein: CATSGLRDSGANVLTF. Together with reference TRBV15 and TRBJ2-6, the CDR3 gives the full variable domain: DAMVIQNPRYQVTQFGKPVTLSCSQTLNHNVMYWYQQKSSQAPKLLFHYYDKDFNNEADTPDNFQSRRPNTSFCFLDIRSPGLGDTAMYLCATSGLRDSGANVLTFGAGSRLTVL.

V and J are TRBV7-8 and TRBJ2-7; 8 bases line up with TRBD2. The CDR3 runs 13 residues. Trimming took 3 bases from V and 7 from J; bases not matched to a gene: 5. Germline CDR1 and CDR2: SGHVS and FQNEAQ. CDR3 nucleotide sequence: TGTGCCAGCAGCTTCGGGAGGGGGGATGAGCAGTACTTC. It specifies CASSFGRGDEQYF.

This rearrangement joins TRBV27 to TRBJ1-5, with D perhaps matching TRBD1 (6 bases). Per the germline V gene, CDR1 is MNHEY and CDR2 is SMNVEV (reference sequence). V lost 6 bases and J lost 0, with 9 bases in between. The CDR3 spans 14 residues. This CDR3 reads CASSGGLSNQPQHF. The CDR3 coding sequence is TGTGCCAGCAGCGGGGGGCTTAGCAATCAGCCCCAGCATTTT.